The rows below give T cell receptor beta chains drawn from one sample of a study of CD8 T cells in Susac syndrome. TCRdb re-called the immunoSEQ multiplex PCR reads through MiXCR, storing one row per CDR3 protein. Altogether 130,000 or so distinct CDR3 sequences are present, roughly 95% being singletons, with the ten largest covering roughly 0.14%. Sequenced input: CD4+ T cells from PBMCs. Source of these receptors: a human donor with Susac syndrome. CDR3s include the opening cysteine and the closing phenylalanine or tryptophan. D genes are given only for firm matches. A clone size is listed for some rows: how often the clone was seen (once, few, many), or a class if it is expanded.

abundance	len	d_gene	v_gene	j_gene	CDR3nt	CDR3aa
NA	13	NA	TRBV9	TRBJ2-7	TGTGCCAGCAGCCCTACAGGGCGCAACGAGCAGTACTTC	CASSPTGRNEQYF
NA	14	TRBD2	TRBV18	TRBJ2-7	TGTGCCAGCTCCGGGGGGATGGAGGTCAACGAGCAGTACTTC	CASSGGMEVNEQYF
NA	14	TRBD2	TRBV2	TRBJ2-1	TGTGCCGGCAAGGAACTAGCGGGAAAAAATGAGCAGTTCTTC	CAGKELAGKNEQFF
NA	15	NA	TRBV28	TRBJ1-1	TGTGCCAGCAGTTTGGCGGGCGCACGAAACACTGAAGCTTTCTTT	CASSLAGARNTEAFF
NA	13	NA	TRBV29-1	TRBJ2-2	TGCAGCGGTGGCGGGATGAACACCGGGGAGCTGTTTTTT	CSGGGMNTGELFF
NA	15	TRBD2	TRBV7-2	TRBJ2-2	TGTGCCAGCAGCTTAGCACTAGCGGGTTCCGGGGAGCTGTTTTTT	CASSLALAGSGELFF
NA	15	NA	TRBV20-1	TRBJ2-5	TGCAGTGCTAGGGGCCAGGGGCGCCGACAAGAGACCCAGTACTTC	CSARGQGRRQETQYF
NA	13	NA	TRBV5-4	TRBJ2-1	TGTGCCAGCAGCTTGGAGAGGCGCGATGAGCAGTTCTTC	CASSLERRDEQFF
NA	18	TRBD2	TRBV24-1	TRBJ2-1	TGTGCCACCAGTGACTCTACTAGCGGGAGGGCCGGCTACAATGAGCAGTTCTTC	CATSDSTSGRAGYNEQFF
NA	15	NA	TRBV5-8	TRBJ2-5	TGTGCCAGCAGTAAAGACGGGACGGCTCGAGAGACCCAGTACTTC	CASSKDGTARETQYF
NA	15	NA	TRBV5-4	TRBJ2-2	TGTGCCAGCAGCTCGGGACCGTCGAACACCGGGGAGCTGTTTTTT	CASSSGPSNTGELFF
NA	15	TRBD1	TRBV5-1	TRBJ1-1	TGCGCCAGCAGGTCGACAGGGGTCGAGAACACTGAAGCTTTCTTT	CASRSTGVENTEAFF
NA	13	NA	TRBV28	TRBJ2-5	TGTGCCAGCAGAGGGGGGACAAGAGAGACCCAGTACTTC	CASRGGTRETQYF
once	14	TRBD1	TRBV5-1	TRBJ1-2	TGCGCCAGCAGCGTAACCGGGACAGAGATGGCTAACACCTTC	CASSVTGTEMANTF
NA	15	TRBD1	TRBV5-1	TRBJ1-5	TGCGCCAGCAGCTTGGGGGACAGCAACCGGCAGCCCCAGCATTTT	CASSLGDSNRQPQHF
once	12	NA	TRBV28	TRBJ2-2	TGTGCCAGCAGATTCAACACCGGGGAGCTGTTTTTT	CASRFNTGELFF
once	15	TRBD2	TRBV12-3/TRBV12-4	TRBJ2-4	TGTGCCAGCAGTTTTAGCGGGAGAGACAAAAACATTCAGTACTTC	CASSFSGRDKNIQYF
NA	15	NA	TRBV20-1	TRBJ2-5	TGCAGTGCTACTAGACCGACGGGCGGCCAAGAGACCCAGTACTTC	CSATRPTGGQETQYF
NA	13	NA	TRBV12-3/TRBV12-4	TRBJ1-1	TGTGCCAGCAGCAGGGGACCGAACACTGAAGCTTTCTTT	CASSRGPNTEAFF
NA	17	TRBD1	TRBV7-9	TRBJ2-5	TGTGCCAGCAGCTTAGGAGTGGCAGGGGGTCTAGGGGAGACCCAGTACTTC	CASSLGVAGGLGETQYF
NA	14	NA	TRBV30	TRBJ1-5	TGTGCCTGGAGTCCGGGACACTCAGATCAGCCCCAGCATTTT	CAWSPGHSDQPQHF
NA	12	NA	TRBV2	TRBJ1-1	TGTGCCAGCAGGGGATCCCAGGGGAGGGCTTTCTTT	CASRGSQGRAFF
NA	14	TRBD1	TRBV29-1	TRBJ2-3	TGCAGCGTCCTGGCGGCAGGGGGAACAGATACGCAGTATTTT	CSVLAAGGTDTQYF